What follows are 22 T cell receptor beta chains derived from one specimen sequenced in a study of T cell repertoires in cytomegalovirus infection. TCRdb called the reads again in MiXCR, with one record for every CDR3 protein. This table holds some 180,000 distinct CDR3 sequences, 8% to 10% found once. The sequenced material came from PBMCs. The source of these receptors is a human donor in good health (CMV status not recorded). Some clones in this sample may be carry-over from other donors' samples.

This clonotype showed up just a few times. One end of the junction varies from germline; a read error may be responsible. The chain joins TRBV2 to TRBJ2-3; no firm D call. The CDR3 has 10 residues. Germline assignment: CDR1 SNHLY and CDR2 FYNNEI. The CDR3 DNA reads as TGTGCCAGCAGTGTTCGTTGGTTGGAATTT. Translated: CASSVRWLEF.

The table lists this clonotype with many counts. The CDR3 sequence is CASSLALEQYF. CDR3 coding DNA: TGTGCCAGCAGCTTAGCCCTCGAGCAGTACTTC. The rearrangement uses TRBV7-2 and TRBJ2-7, with D unclear. Looked up from germline, CDR1 is SGHTA and CDR2 is FQGNSA. This CDR3 has 11 amino acids. Trimming took off 0 bases at V and 6 bases at J, with 3 bases between the two ends.

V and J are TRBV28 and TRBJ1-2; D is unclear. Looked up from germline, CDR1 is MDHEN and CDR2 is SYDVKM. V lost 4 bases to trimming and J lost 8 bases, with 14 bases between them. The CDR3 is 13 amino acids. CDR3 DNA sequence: TGTGCCAGCAGTTCTGGGCCCCATGGAGGCTACACCTTC. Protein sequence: CASSSGPHGGYTF.

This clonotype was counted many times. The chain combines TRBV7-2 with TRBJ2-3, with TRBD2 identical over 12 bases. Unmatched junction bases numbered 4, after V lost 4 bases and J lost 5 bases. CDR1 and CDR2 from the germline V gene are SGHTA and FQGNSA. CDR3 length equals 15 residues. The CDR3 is CASSSSGRAEDTQYF. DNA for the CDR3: TGTGCCAGCAGCTCTAGCGGGAGGGCCGAAGATACGCAGTATTTT. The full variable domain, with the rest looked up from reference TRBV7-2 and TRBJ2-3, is GAGVSQSPSNKVTEKGKDVELRCDPISGHTALYWYRQSLGQGLEFLIYFQGNSAPDKSGLPSDRFSAERTGGSVSTLTIQRTQQEDSAVYLCASSSSGRAEDTQYFGPGTRLTVL.

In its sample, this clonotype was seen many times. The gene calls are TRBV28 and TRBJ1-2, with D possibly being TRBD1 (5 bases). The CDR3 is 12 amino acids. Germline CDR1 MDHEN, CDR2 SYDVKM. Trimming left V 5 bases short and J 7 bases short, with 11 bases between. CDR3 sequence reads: CASSLGESGYTF. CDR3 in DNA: TGTGCCAGCAGTCTAGGGGAGTCTGGCTACACCTTC.

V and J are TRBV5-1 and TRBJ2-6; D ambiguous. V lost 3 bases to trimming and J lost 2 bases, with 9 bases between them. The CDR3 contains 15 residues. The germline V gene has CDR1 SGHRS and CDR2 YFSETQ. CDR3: CASSSYAPGANVLTF. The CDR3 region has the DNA TGCGCCAGCAGCTCTTACGCGCCTGGGGCCAACGTCCTGACTTTC.

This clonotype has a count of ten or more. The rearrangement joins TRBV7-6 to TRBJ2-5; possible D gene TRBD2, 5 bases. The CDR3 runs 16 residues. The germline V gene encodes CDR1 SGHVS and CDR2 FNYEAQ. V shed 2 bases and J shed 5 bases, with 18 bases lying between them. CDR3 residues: CASSLSSLVRGETQYF. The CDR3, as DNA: TGTGCCAGCAGCTTATCTAGCCTAGTTAGAGGGGAGACCCAGTACTTC. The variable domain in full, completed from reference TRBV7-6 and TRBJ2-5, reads GAGVSQSPRYKVTKRGQDVALRCDPISGHVSLYWYRQALGQGPEFLTYFNYEAQQDKSGLPNDRFSAERPEGSISTLTIQRTEQRDSAMYRCASSLSSLVRGETQYFGPGTRLLVL.

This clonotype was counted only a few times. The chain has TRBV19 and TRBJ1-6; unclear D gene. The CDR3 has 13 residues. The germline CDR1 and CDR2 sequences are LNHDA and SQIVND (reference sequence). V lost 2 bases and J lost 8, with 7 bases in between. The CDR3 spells CASSISRDSPLHF. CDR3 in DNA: TGTGCCAGTAGTATATCGAGGGATTCACCCCTCCACTTT.

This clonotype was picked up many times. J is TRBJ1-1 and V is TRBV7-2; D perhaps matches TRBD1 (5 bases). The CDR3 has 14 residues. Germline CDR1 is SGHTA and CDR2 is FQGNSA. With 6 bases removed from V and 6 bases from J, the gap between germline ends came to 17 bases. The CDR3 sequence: CASSSRTGGSEAFF. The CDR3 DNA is TGTGCCAGCAGTTCAAGAACTGGGGGGTCTGAAGCTTTCTTT.

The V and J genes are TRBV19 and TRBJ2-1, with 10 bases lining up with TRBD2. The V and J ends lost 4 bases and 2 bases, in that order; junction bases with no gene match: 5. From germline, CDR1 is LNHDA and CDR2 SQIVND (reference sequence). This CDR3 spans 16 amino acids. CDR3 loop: CASSRTSGDPYNEQFF. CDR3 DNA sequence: TGTGCCAGTAGTAGGACTAGCGGAGACCCCTACAATGAGCAGTTCTTC.

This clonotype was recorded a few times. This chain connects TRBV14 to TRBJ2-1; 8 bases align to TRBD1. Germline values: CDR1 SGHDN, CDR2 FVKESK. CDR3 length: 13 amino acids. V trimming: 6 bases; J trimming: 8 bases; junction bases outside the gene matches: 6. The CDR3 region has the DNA TGTGCCAGCAGGGCGACAGGGGTCGATGAGCAGTTCTTC. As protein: CASRATGVDEQFF.

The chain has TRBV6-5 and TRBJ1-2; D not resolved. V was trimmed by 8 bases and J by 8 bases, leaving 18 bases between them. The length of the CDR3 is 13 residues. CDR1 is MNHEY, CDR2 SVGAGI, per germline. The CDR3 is CASRPSQVGGYTF. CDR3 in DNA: TGTGCCAGCCGCCCGAGCCAGGTGGGCGGCTACACCTTC.

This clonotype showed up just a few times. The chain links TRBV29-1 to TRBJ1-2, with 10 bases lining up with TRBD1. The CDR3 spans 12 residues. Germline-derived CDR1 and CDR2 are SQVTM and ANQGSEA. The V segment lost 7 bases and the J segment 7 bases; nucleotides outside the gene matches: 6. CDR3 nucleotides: TGCAGCGGATCCGGGACAGGGGTTGGCTACACCTTC. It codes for CSGSGTGVGYTF.

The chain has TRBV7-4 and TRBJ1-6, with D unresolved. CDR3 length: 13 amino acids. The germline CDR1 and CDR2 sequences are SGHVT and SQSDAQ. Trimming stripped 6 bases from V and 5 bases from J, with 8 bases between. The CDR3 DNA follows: TGTGCCAGCAGACCGATGGATAATTCACCCCTCCACTTT. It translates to CASRPMDNSPLHF.

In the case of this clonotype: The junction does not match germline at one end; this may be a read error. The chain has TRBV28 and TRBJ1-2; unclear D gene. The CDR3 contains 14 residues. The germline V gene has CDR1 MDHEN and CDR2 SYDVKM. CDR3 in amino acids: CVSIEWPSNYGYTF. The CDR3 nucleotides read TGTGTCAGCATAGAATGGCCTTCTAACTATGGCTACACCTTC.

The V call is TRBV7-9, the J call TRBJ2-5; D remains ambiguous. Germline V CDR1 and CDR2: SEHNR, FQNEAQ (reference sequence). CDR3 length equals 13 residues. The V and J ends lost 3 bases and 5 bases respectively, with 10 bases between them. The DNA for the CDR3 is TGTGCCAGCAGCTTTCGGGTTGCGGAGACCCAGTACTTC. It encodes CASSFRVAETQYF.

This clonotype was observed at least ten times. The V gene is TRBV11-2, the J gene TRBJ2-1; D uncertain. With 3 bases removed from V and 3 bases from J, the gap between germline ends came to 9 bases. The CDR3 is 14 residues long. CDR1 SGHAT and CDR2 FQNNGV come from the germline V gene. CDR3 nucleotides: TGTGCCAGCAGCTTGTACAATAGCTACAATGAGCAGTTCTTC. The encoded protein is CASSLYNSYNEQFF. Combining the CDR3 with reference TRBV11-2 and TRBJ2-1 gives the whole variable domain EAGVAQSPRYKIIEKRQSVAFWCNPISGHATLYWYQQILGQGPKLLIQFQNNGVVDDSQLPKDRFSAERLKGVDSTLKIQPAKLEDSAVYLCASSLYNSYNEQFFGPGTRLTVL.

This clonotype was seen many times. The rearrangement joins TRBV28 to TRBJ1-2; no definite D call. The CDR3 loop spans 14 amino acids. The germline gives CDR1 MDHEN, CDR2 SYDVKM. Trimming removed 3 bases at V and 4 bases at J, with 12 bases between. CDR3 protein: CASSLRRRSYGYTF. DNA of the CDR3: TGTGCCAGCAGTTTGCGTCGACGGTCCTATGGCTACACCTTC.

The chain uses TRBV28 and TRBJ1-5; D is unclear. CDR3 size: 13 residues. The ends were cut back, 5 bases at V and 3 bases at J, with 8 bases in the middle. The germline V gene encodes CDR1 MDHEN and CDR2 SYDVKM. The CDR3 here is CASSPHINQPQHF. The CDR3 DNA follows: TGTGCCAGCAGTCCCCACATCAATCAGCCCCAGCATTTT.

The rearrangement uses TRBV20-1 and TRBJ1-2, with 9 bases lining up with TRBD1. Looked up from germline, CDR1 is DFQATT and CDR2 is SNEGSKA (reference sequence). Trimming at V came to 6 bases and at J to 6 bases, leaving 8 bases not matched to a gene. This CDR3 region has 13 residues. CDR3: CSAGTGYRNGYTF. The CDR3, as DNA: TGCAGTGCCGGGACAGGGTATCGAAATGGCTACACCTTC.

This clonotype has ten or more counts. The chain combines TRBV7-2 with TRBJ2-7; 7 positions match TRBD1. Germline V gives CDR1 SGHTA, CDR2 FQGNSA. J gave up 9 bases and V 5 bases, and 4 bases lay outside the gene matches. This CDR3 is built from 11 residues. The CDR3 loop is CASSGDSRQYF. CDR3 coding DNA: TGTGCCAGCAGCGGGGACAGTAGGCAGTACTTC. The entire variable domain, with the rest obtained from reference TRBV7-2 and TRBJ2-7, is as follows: GAGVSQSPSNKVTEKGKDVELRCDPISGHTALYWYRQSLGQGLEFLIYFQGNSAPDKSGLPSDRFSAERTGGSVSTLTIQRTQQEDSAVYLCASSGDSRQYFGPGTRLTVT.

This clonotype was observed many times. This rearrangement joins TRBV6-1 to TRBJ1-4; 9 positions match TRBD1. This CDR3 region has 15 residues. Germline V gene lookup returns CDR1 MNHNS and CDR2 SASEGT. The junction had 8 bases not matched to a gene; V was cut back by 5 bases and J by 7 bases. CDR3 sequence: CASSSAGTGSEKLFF. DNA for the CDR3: TGTGCCAGCAGTAGCGCCGGGACAGGGTCTGAAAAACTGTTTTTT.